This T cell receptor beta chain came from a study of blood T cell repertoires in COVID-19. Study background: Whether acute or convalescent, the COVID-19 samples came from the United States, Italy and Spain. In each case, the material was cDNA or gDNA derived from T cells, B-cell-depleted T cells, or PBMCs.

Germline CDR1 is SEHNR and CDR2 is FQNEAQ (reference sequence). V shed 5 bases and J 8 bases; nucleotides not matched to a gene: 8. The CDR3 contains 15 residues. Per the study methods: Amplification of reference gene primers provided the estimated nucleated cell counts. Using immunoSEQ multiplex PCR, the repertoire was profiled, and TCRdb retains in-frame clones only, with some absent. That table is the source of V, J and clone size, and D and trimming were worked out from the DNA. Of about 270,000 clones in the sample, approximately 84% were seen once. V is TRBV7-9 and J is TRBJ1-4, with TRBD1 identical over 10 bases. What was sequenced was peripheral blood. This TCR derives from a human donor with COVID-19, enrolled during active disease. The donor label of this sample is uncertain. Written as DNA, the CDR3 is TGTGCCAGCAGCCAAAGACAGGGGGCTCGAGAAAAACTGTTTTTT. Protein: CASSQRQGAREKLFF.